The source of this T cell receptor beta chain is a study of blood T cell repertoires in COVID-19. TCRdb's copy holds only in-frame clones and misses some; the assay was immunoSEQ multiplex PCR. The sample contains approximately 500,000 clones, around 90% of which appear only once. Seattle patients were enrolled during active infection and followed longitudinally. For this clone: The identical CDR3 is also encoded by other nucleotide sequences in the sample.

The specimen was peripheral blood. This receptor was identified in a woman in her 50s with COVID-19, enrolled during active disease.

This CDR3 is CASSPDSNYGYTF. CDR3 nucleotides: TGTGCCAGCTCACCTGACAGCAACTATGGCTACACCTTC. The J gene is TRBJ1-2, the V gene TRBV18; D might be TRBD1 (5 bases). Deletions cut 3 bases from V and 2 bases from J, with 7 bases between. Germline CDR1 is KGHSH and CDR2 is LQKENI. The CDR3 is 13 amino acids.